The text below deals with one TCR beta chain. Its antigen is not known. This entry is derived from a study of OX40 agonist ivuxolimab in advanced cancers. At the level of the study: Eligibility admitted prior anti-PD-1, anti-PD-L1 or anti-CTLA-4 therapy; about 40% had some. Regarding the study as a whole: Among the least clonally expanded were partial responders at 0.1-3.0 mg/kg.

The study sampled blood at baseline, cycle 4 day 1, and cycle 7 day 1. The data were produced by immunoSEQ multiplex PCR, yet TCRdb's version contains in-frame clones alone and is incomplete. The table has some 84,000 clones, about 91% seen once. The V end lost 3 bases, the J end lost 8 bases, and 11 bases lay between the germline ends. This CDR3 region has 13 residues. Germline CDR1 reads MNHEY; CDR2 reads SVGAGI. The TCR originated in an adult with an advanced solid tumor such as melanoma, head and neck, liver or kidney cancer. This material consisted of CD4+ or CD8+ T cells sorted from blood, taken in a trial of the OX40 agonist ivuxolimab. The chain links TRBV6-5 to TRBJ2-1, with D hard to call. This chain's CDR3 is CASSYHPRHEQFF. The DNA for the CDR3 is TGTGCCAGCAGTTATCACCCCAGACATGAGCAGTTCTTC.